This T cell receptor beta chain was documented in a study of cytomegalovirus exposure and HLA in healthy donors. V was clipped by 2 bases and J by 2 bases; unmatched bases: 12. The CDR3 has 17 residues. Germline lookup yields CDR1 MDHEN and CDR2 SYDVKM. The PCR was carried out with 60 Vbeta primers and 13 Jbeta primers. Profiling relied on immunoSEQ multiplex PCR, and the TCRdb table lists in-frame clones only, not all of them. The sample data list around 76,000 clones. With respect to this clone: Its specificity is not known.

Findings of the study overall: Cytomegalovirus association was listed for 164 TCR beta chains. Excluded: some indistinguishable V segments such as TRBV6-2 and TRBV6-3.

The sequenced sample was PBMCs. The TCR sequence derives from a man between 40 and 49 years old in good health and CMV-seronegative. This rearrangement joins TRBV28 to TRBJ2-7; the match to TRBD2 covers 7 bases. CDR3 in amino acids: CASSLGYRGSSTYEQYF. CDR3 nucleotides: TGTGCCAGCAGTTTAGGTTACCGCGGGAGTAGCACCTACGAGCAGTACTTC.